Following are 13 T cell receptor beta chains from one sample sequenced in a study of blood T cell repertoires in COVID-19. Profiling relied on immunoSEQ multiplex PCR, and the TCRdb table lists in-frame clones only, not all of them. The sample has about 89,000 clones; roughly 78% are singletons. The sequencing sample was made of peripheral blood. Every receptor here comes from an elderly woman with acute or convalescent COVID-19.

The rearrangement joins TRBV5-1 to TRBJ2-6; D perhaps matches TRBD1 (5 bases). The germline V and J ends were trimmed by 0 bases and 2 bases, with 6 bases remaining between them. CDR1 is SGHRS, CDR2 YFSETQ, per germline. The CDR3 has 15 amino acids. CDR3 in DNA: TGCGCCAGCAGCTTGGTAGGGGCTGGGGCCAACGTCCTGACTTTC. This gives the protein CASSLVGAGANVLTF.

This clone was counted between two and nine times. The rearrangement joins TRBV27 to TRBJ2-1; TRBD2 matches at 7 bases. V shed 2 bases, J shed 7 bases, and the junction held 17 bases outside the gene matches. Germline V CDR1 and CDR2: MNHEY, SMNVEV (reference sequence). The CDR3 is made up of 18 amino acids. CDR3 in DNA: TGTGCCAGCAGTTTAGGTTGGCGGGGGTCCTTCGGGGGGAATGAGCAGTTCTTC. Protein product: CASSLGWRGSFGGNEQFF.

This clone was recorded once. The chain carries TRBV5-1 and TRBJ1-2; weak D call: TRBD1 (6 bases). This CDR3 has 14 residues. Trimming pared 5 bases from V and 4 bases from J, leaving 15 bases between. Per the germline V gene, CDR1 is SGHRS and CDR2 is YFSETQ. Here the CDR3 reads CASRPPGGSYGYTF. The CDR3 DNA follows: TGCGCCAGCAGACCCCCGGGGGGCTCCTATGGCTACACCTTC.

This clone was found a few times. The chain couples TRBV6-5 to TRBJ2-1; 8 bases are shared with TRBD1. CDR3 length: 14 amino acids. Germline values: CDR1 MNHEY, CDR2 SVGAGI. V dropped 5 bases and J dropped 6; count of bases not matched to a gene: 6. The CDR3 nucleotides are TGTGCCAGCAGTCCAGGGGGCTCGTCCAATGAGCAGTTCTTC. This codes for CASSPGGSSNEQFF.

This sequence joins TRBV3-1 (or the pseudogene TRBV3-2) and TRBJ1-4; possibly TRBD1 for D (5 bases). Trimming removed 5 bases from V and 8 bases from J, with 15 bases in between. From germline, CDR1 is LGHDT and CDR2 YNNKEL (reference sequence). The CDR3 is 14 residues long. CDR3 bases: TGTGCCAGCAGCTGGGGCAGGGATGGCGAAAAACTGTTTTTT. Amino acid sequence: CASSWGRDGEKLFF.

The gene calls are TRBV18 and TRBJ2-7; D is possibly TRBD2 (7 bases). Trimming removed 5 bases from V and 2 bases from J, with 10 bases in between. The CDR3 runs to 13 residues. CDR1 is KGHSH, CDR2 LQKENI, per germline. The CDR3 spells CASSTGRAYEQYF. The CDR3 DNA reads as TGTGCCAGCTCAACAGGGAGGGCCTACGAGCAGTACTTC. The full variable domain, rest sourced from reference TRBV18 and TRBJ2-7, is NAGVMQNPRHLVRRRGQEARLRCSPMKGHSHVYWYRQLPEEGLKFMVYLQKENIIDESGMPKERFSAEFPKEGPSILRIQQVVRGDSAAYFCASSTGRAYEQYFGPGTRLTVT.

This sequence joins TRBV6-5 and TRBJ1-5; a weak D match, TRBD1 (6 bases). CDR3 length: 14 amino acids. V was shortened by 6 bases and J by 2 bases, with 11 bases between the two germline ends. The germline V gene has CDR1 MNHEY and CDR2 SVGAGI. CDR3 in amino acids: CASSSGTRNQPQHF. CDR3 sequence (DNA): TGTGCCAGCAGCTCCGGGACACGCAATCAGCCCCAGCATTTT.

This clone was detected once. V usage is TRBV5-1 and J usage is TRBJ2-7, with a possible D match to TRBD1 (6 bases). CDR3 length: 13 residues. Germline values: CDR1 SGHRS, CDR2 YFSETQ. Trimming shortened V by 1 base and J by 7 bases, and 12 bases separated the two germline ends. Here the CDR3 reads CASSLTGFGEQYF. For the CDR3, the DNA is TGCGCCAGCAGCTTGACAGGGTTTGGAGAGCAGTACTTC.

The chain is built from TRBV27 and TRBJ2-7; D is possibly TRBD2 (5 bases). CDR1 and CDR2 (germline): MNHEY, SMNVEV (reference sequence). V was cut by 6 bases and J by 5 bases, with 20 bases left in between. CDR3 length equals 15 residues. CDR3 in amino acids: CASSTRGWWADEQYF. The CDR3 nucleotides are TGTGCCAGCAGCACCCGAGGGTGGTGGGCCGACGAGCAGTACTTC.

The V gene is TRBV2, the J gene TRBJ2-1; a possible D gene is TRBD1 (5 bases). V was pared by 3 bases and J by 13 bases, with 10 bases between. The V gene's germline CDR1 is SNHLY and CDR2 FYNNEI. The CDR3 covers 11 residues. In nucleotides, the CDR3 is TGTGCCAGCAGTGATAAGACAGTTCAGTTCTTC. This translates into CASSDKTVQFF.

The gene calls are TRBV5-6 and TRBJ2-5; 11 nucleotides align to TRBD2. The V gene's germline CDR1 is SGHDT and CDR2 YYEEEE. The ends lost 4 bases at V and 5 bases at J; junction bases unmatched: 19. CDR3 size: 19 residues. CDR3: CASSGDSGGELIPRETQYF. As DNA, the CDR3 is TGTGCCAGCAGCGGAGATAGCGGGGGGGAACTAATCCCCCGGGAGACCCAGTACTTC. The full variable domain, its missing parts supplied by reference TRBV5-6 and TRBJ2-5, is DAGVTQSPTHLIKTRGQQVTLRCSPKSGHDTVSWYQQALGQGPQFIFQYYEEEERQRGNFPDRFSGHQFPNYSSELNVNALLLGDSALYLCASSGDSGGELIPRETQYFGPGTRLLVL.

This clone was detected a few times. The CDR3 region is CARETGNTIYF. The CDR3 coding sequence is TGCGCCAGGGAGACTGGAAACACCATATATTTT. The rearrangement uses TRBV10-1 and TRBJ1-3, with unresolved D. The ends were cut back, 9 bases at V and 2 bases at J, with 5 bases in the middle. CDR3 length: 11 amino acids. CDR1 WNHNN and CDR2 SYGVQD come from the germline V gene (reference sequence).

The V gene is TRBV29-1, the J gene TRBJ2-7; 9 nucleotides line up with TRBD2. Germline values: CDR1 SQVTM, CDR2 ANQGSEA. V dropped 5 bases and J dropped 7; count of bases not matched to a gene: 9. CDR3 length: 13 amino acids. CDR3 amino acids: CSVQRAGGAEQYF. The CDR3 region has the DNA TGCAGCGTTCAGCGAGCGGGGGGTGCGGAGCAGTACTTC.